These 29 T cell receptor beta chains share one sample of origin, sequenced in a study of blood T cell repertoires in COVID-19. Profiled with immunoSEQ multiplex PCR; TCRdb holds only in-frame clones, not every one. The sample holds about 140,000 clones, 80% to 85% seen once. The source material was peripheral blood. These receptors were obtained from a human donor in a cohort sampled during active COVID-19.

The gene calls are TRBV19 and TRBJ1-2, with TRBD1 matching over 11 bases. This CDR3 comprises 16 residues. The ends lost 3 bases at V and 4 bases at J; junction bases unmatched: 7. Germline CDR1 is LNHDA and CDR2 is SQIVND (reference sequence). CDR3 DNA sequence: TGTGCCAGTAGTATTGATGGGACAGGGGGTGGCTATGGCTACACCTTC. This encodes CASSIDGTGGGYGYTF.

The rearrangement uses TRBV12-3 or TRBV12-4 and TRBJ2-1; tentative D call: TRBD2 (5 bases). The CDR3 loop spans 13 amino acids. Trimming took 8 bases from V and 10 from J, leaving 18 bases between them. In nucleotides, the CDR3 is TGTGCCAGCGGCCCATTGTCGGGAAGGGAGCAGTTCTTC. Translated, it gives CASGPLSGREQFF.

This chain joins TRBV3-1 (or the pseudogene TRBV3-2) and TRBJ2-5; 10 bases are shared with TRBD2. The CDR3 has 17 amino acids. From germline, CDR1 is LGHDT and CDR2 YNNKEL (reference sequence). V dropped 4 bases and J dropped 3; count of bases not matched to a gene: 11. This CDR3 reads CASSPFRPAGGKETQYF. Here the CDR3 DNA reads TGTGCCAGCAGCCCATTTAGGCCAGCGGGGGGGAAAGAGACCCAGTACTTC.

The rearrangement joins TRBV28 to TRBJ2-5, with 9 positions matching TRBD2. V shed 1 base, J shed 4 bases, and the junction held 4 bases outside the gene matches. The V gene's germline CDR1 is MDHEN and CDR2 SYDVKM. The CDR3 covers 15 residues. The DNA of the CDR3 is TGTGCCAGCAGTTTATTTGCGGGGGGGACAGAGACCCAGTACTTC. It specifies CASSLFAGGTETQYF.

This chain links TRBV10-3 with TRBJ1-3, with 7 bases matching TRBD1. The trim removed 6 bases at V and 2 bases at J, leaving 7 bases unmatched. CDR3 length: 15 amino acids. Germline assignment: CDR1 ENHRY and CDR2 SYGVKD. CDR3 nucleotide sequence: TGTGCCATCAGCCAAGACAGGGATACTGGAAACACCATATATTTT. As protein: CAISQDRDTGNTIYF.

The chain is built from TRBV7-6 and TRBJ2-5; 10 nucleotides align to TRBD1. Unmatched junction bases numbered 2, after V lost 2 bases and J lost 8 bases. CDR1 is SGHVS and CDR2 is FNYEAQ in the germline V gene. The CDR3 spans 13 residues. The CDR3 spells CASSLRDRGTQYF. DNA for the CDR3: TGTGCCAGCAGCTTACGGGACAGGGGTACCCAGTACTTC.

This rearrangement joins TRBV9 to TRBJ1-3; D not certain. Germline V gives CDR1 SGDLS, CDR2 YYNGEE. Trimming took 4 bases from V and 0 from J, leaving 20 bases between them. CDR3 length equals 18 residues. The CDR3 protein is CASSPPPVHVSSGNTIYF. CDR3 nucleotide sequence: TGTGCCAGCAGCCCCCCCCCAGTTCACGTAAGCTCTGGAAACACCATATATTTT. Using reference TRBV9 and TRBJ1-3 for the parts outside the CDR3, the full variable domain is DSGVTQTPKHLITATGQRVTLRCSPRSGDLSVYWYQQSLDQGLQFLIQYYNGEERAKGNILERFSAQQFPDLHSELNLSSLELGDSALYFCASSPPPVHVSSGNTIYFGEGSWLTVV.

The chain joins TRBV28 to TRBJ2-1; tentatively, D is TRBD1 (6 bases). In germline, CDR1 is MDHEN, CDR2 SYDVKM. This CDR3 comprises 12 residues. V was pared by 7 bases and J by 4 bases, with 8 bases between. CDR3: CASNGQYNEQFF. DNA for the CDR3: TGTGCCAGCAACGGACAGTACAATGAGCAGTTCTTC.

This chain joins TRBV6-5 and TRBJ2-7, with 11 bases matching TRBD1. The V gene's germline CDR1 is MNHEY and CDR2 SVGAGI. The CDR3 has 15 amino acids. Trimming took 6 bases from V and 2 from J; bases not matched to a gene: 6. The CDR3 here is CASRTGTGGTYEQYF. CDR3 nucleotide sequence: TGTGCCAGCAGGACCGGGACAGGGGGTACCTACGAGCAGTACTTC.

This chain links TRBV2 with TRBJ2-5; TRBD1 matches 8 bases. The germline gives CDR1 SNHLY, CDR2 FYNNEI. V dropped 8 bases and J dropped 5; count of bases not matched to a gene: 4. The CDR3 consists of 12 residues. CDR3 amino acids: CASLRQGETQYF. CDR3 nucleotide sequence: TGTGCCAGCCTGAGACAGGGGGAGACCCAGTACTTC. Full variable domain (outside the CDR3, taken from reference TRBV2 and TRBJ2-5): EPEVTQTPSHQVTQMGQEVILRCVPISNHLYFYWYRQILGQKVEFLVSFYNNEISEKSEIFDDQFSVERPDGSNFTLKIRSTKLEDSAMYFCASLRQGETQYFGPGTRLLVL.

The chain links TRBV9 to TRBJ1-6; 8 bases fit TRBD1. CDR1 and CDR2 (germline): SGDLS, YYNGEE. V was clipped by 4 bases and J by 0 bases; unmatched bases: 3. This CDR3 has 16 residues. The CDR3 DNA sequence: TGTGCCAGCAGCTCAGGGACAGGCTCCTATAATTCACCCCTCCACTTT. Translation: CASSSGTGSYNSPLHF.

V gene TRBV5-1 combines with J gene TRBJ2-5, with D perhaps TRBD1 (7 bases). Germline V gives CDR1 SGHRS, CDR2 YFSETQ. CDR3 length: 13 residues. Trimming took 5 bases from V and 7 from J, leaving 15 bases between them. The CDR3 sequence is CASSSGQEGTQYF. CDR3 bases: TGCGCCAGCAGTTCCGGACAGGAGGGGACCCAGTACTTC.

The gene calls are TRBV4-1 and TRBJ2-3; 10 nucleotides line up with TRBD2. Per the germline V gene, CDR1 is MGHRA and CDR2 is YSYEKL. Trimming cost V 0 bases and J 7 bases; bases outside gene matches: 7. The CDR3 has 16 residues. For the CDR3, the DNA is TGCGCCAGCAGCCAAGACCCTAGCGGGGGAGGGAATACGCAGTATTTT. It yields the protein CASSQDPSGGGNTQYF.

CDR3 in amino acids: CASSLESGTYYGYTF. The CDR3 coding sequence is TGTGCCAGCAGCTTAGAGTCCGGGACATATTATGGCTACACCTTC. This rearrangement joins TRBV7-9 to TRBJ1-2; D is perhaps TRBD1 (6 bases). Germline V gene lookup returns CDR1 SEHNR and CDR2 FQNEAQ (reference sequence). V was trimmed by 1 base and J by 5 bases, leaving 14 bases between them. CDR3 length equals 15 residues.

This clone was seen only once. The chain joins TRBV28 to TRBJ2-7; D call uncertain. Germline CDR1 MDHEN, CDR2 SYDVKM. Trimming shortened V by 5 bases and J by 3 bases, and 11 bases separated the two germline ends. This CDR3 is 13 amino acids long. CDR3 nucleotides: TGTGCCAGCAGTCCCCTGGGCAACTACGAGCAGTACTTC. It yields the protein CASSPLGNYEQYF.

The gene calls are TRBV3-1 (or the pseudogene TRBV3-2) and TRBJ2-3; D not resolved. V gave up 3 bases and J gave up 1 base, with 14 bases separating them. Per the germline V gene, CDR1 is LGHDT and CDR2 is YNNKEL (reference sequence). The CDR3 runs 16 residues. The DNA of the CDR3 is TGTGCCAGCAGCCAGACGTTCAGCGAACGCACAGATACGCAGTATTTT. Amino acids: CASSQTFSERTDTQYF.

The chain couples TRBV5-6 to TRBJ1-6; D not certain. The V gene's germline CDR1 is SGHDT and CDR2 YYEEEE. The CDR3 has 17 amino acids. The V end lost 0 bases, the J end lost 1 base, and 11 bases lay between the germline ends. CDR3 coding DNA: TGTGCCAGCAGCTTGGCCGCAGGCGTGTCCTATAATTCACCCCTCCACTTT. Amino acid sequence: CASSLAAGVSYNSPLHF. Filled out from reference TRBV5-6 and TRBJ1-6, the complete variable domain reads DAGVTQSPTHLIKTRGQQVTLRCSPKSGHDTVSWYQQALGQGPQFIFQYYEEEERQRGNFPDRFSGHQFPNYSSELNVNALLLGDSALYLCASSLAAGVSYNSPLHFGNGTRLTVT.

The sample holds one count of this clone. The V and J genes are TRBV2 and TRBJ2-3, with TRBD2 matching over 9 bases. This CDR3 spans 13 amino acids. The J segment lost 4 bases and the V segment lost 7 bases, leaving 3 bases of the junction unmatched. Germline CDR1 SNHLY, CDR2 FYNNEI. CDR3 loop: CASTSGEPDTQYF. In DNA, the CDR3 is TGTGCCAGCACTAGCGGGGAACCAGATACGCAGTATTTT.

The V and J genes are TRBV5-1 and TRBJ1-2; D not certain. The V and J ends lost 0 bases and 6 bases respectively, with 15 bases between them. This CDR3 spans 15 amino acids. Germline-derived CDR1 and CDR2 are SGHRS and YFSETQ. The chain's CDR3 is CASSLELSRVDGYTF. CDR3 in DNA: TGCGCCAGCAGCTTGGAGCTTTCCCGGGTGGATGGCTACACCTTC.

J is TRBJ2-2 and V is TRBV18; a weak D match, TRBD2 (6 bases). This CDR3 has 15 amino acids. Germline-derived CDR1 and CDR2 are KGHSH and LQKENI. V was clipped by 2 bases and J by 0 bases, with 7 bases between them. The CDR3 nucleotides read TGTGCCAGCTCACCAGGAGGGCCGAACACCGGGGAGCTGTTTTTT. This translates into CASSPGGPNTGELFF.

The chain is built from TRBV7-3 and TRBJ2-2, with D perhaps TRBD1 (6 bases). Germline CDR1 reads SGHTA; CDR2 reads FQGTGA. CDR3 length: 15 residues. Trimming cost V 2 bases and J 0 bases, with 7 bases left between them. The CDR3 nucleotides read TGTGCCAGCAGCTTAGGGGGCGCGAACACCGGGGAGCTGTTTTTT. Translating gives CASSLGGANTGELFF.

The V gene is TRBV5-4, the J gene TRBJ1-6; 9 bases align to TRBD1. Germline V gene data show CDR1 as SGHNT and CDR2 as YYREEE (reference sequence). The CDR3 runs 18 residues. V was pared by 0 bases and J by 7 bases, with 11 bases of the junction left unmatched. Written as DNA, the CDR3 is TGTGCCAGCAGCTTGGCAACGTTACAGGGGGCTTGGAATTCACCCCTCCACTTT. Its protein is CASSLATLQGAWNSPLHF. The entire variable domain, with the rest obtained from reference TRBV5-4 and TRBJ1-6, is as follows: ETGVTQSPTHLIKTRGQQVTLRCSSQSGHNTVSWYQQALGQGPQFIFQYYREEENGRGNFPPRFSGLQFPNYSSELNVNALELDDSALYLCASSLATLQGAWNSPLHFGNGTRLTVT.

The chain carries TRBV19 and TRBJ2-2; TRBD1 might be the D (5 bases). The CDR3 runs to 16 residues. The germline V gene encodes CDR1 LNHDA and CDR2 SQIVND (reference sequence). The ends were cut back, 5 bases at V and 0 bases at J, with 13 bases in the middle. The CDR3 bases are TGTGCCAGTAGTCGGGTCGACAGTTCGAACACCGGGGAGCTGTTTTTT. Protein product: CASSRVDSSNTGELFF.

This sequence joins TRBV2 and TRBJ1-6; 7 bases map to TRBD1. CDR1 and CDR2 (germline): SNHLY, FYNNEI. The CDR3 totals 15 residues. V was clipped by 8 bases and J by 7 bases; unmatched bases: 11. In nucleotides, the CDR3 is TGTGCCAGCCGACAAGGTGACAGGGAGAATTCACCCCTCCACTTT. This translates into CASRQGDRENSPLHF.

A single count supports this clone. The rearrangement joins TRBV9 to TRBJ1-3; D is possibly TRBD1 (5 bases). The CDR3 length is 16 residues. Trimming shortened V by 0 bases and J by 1 base, and 11 bases separated the two germline ends. Germline values: CDR1 SGDLS, CDR2 YYNGEE. The CDR3 reads CASSVVAGNSGNTIYF. CDR3 sequence (DNA): TGTGCCAGCAGCGTAGTGGCAGGGAATTCTGGAAACACCATATATTTT.

The chain links TRBV11-2 to TRBJ2-1; 13 bases are a match to TRBD2. Germline values: CDR1 SGHAT, CDR2 FQNNGV. The CDR3 consists of 16 residues. Trimming at V came to 1 base and at J to 5 bases, leaving 2 bases not matched to a gene. CDR3 sequence: CASSLVGTSGNNEQFF. CDR3 sequence (DNA): TGTGCCAGCAGCTTAGTGGGGACTAGCGGGAACAATGAGCAGTTCTTC.

V and J are TRBV7-2 and TRBJ1-2; TRBD1 matches at 9 bases. Germline values: CDR1 SGHTA, CDR2 FQGNSA. The V and J ends lost 5 bases and 0 bases, in that order; junction bases with no gene match: 7. The CDR3 sequence is 16 residues long. Here the CDR3 reads CASSPDGTGSNYGYTF. The CDR3 nucleotides are TGTGCCAGCAGCCCAGACGGGACAGGGTCTAACTATGGCTACACCTTC.

The chain joins TRBV29-1 to TRBJ2-5, with D perhaps matching TRBD2 (6 bases). Germline V gene sequence: CDR1 SQVTM, CDR2 ANQGSEA. The CDR3 is made up of 11 amino acids. The CDR3 nucleotides are TGCAGTGGCGGGGATCAAGAGACCCAGTACTTC. Translated: CSGGDQETQYF. The entire variable domain, with the rest obtained from reference TRBV29-1 and TRBJ2-5, is as follows: SAVISQKPSRDICQRGTSLTIQCQVDSQVTMMFWYRQQPGQSLTLIATANQGSEATYESGFVIDKFPISRPNLTFSTLTVSNMSPEDSSIYLCSGGDQETQYFGPGTRLLVL.

On this clone itself: The germline gene is not matched at one end of the junction; a read error may be the cause. The V call is TRBV12-3 or TRBV12-4, the J call TRBJ1-1, with unresolved D. The CDR3 runs 12 residues. CDR3 nucleotide sequence: TGTGCCAGCAGTTTGATCCCAGGCCCCCCGGAATTT. It yields the protein CASSLIPGPPEF.